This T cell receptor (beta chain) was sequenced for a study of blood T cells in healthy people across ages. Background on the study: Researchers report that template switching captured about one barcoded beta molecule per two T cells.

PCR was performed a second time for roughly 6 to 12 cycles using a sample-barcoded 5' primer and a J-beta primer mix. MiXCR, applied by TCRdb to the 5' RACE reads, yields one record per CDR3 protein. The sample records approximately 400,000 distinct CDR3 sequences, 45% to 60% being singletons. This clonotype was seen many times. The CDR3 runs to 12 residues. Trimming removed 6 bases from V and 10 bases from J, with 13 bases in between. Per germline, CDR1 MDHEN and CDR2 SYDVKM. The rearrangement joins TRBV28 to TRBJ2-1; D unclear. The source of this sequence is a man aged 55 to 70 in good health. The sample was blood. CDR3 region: CASRSRLREQFF. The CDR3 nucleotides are TGTGCCAGCAGGTCTCGCCTGCGGGAGCAGTTCTTC.